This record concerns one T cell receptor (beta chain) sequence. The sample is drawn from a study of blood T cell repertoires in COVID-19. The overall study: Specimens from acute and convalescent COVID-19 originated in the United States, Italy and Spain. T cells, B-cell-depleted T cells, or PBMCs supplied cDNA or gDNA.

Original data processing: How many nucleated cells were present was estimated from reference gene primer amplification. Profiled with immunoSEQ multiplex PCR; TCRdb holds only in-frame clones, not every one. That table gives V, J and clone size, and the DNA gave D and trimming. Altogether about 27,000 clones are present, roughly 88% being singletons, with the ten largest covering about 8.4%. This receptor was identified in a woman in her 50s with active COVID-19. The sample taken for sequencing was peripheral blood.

The CDR3 DNA follows: TGTGCCAGCAGTTTCACAGGGATCACTAGCGGTCAGCCCCAGCATTTT. Its protein is CASSFTGITSGQPQHF. The chain combines TRBV28 with TRBJ1-5, with a tentative D call TRBD1 (6 bases). Germline assignment: CDR1 MDHEN and CDR2 SYDVKM. CDR3 size: 16 residues. V was clipped by 3 bases and J by 6 bases, with 18 bases between them.